One and the same sample provided the 10 T cell receptor beta chains below, sequenced in a study of blood T cells in healthy people across ages. Through a sample-barcoded 5' primer and a J-beta primer mix, a second PCR was run for roughly 6 to 12 cycles. MiXCR was run by TCRdb on the 5' RACE reads, yielding one entry per CDR3 protein. The repertoire has roughly 1.5 million distinct CDR3 sequences, under 55% of them found once; the top ten carry 4%. Sequencing was done on a sample of blood. The source is a woman under 30 in good health.

This clonotype was counted at least ten times. The chain joins TRBV4-2 to TRBJ2-1; D may be TRBD1 (6 bases). CDR3 size: 16 residues. Germline assignment: CDR1 LGHNA and CDR2 YNFKEQ. Trimming shortened V by 1 base and J by 4 bases, and 14 bases separated the two germline ends. Written as DNA, the CDR3 is TGTGCCAGCAGCCAAGTCGGGCAGGGGAATTACAATGAGCAGTTCTTC. It yields the protein CASSQVGQGNYNEQFF.

This clonotype was seen a handful of times. The rearrangement links TRBV29-1 to TRBJ2-1; 9 bases line up with TRBD2. The CDR3 sequence is 13 residues long. Germline values: CDR1 SQVTM, CDR2 ANQGSEA. With 7 bases clipped from V and 7 bases from J, the junction kept 8 bases outside the gene matches. The CDR3 sequence is CSGASGIFNEQFF. The CDR3 bases are TGCAGCGGGGCTAGCGGGATCTTTAATGAGCAGTTCTTC.

This chain uses TRBV18 with TRBJ2-2; D ambiguous. The V end lost 3 bases, the J end lost 12 bases, and 14 bases lay between the germline ends. The length of the CDR3 is 13 residues. The V gene's germline CDR1 is KGHSH and CDR2 LQKENI. CDR3 coding DNA: TGTGCCAGCTCACCCGAGGCGCCCGCGAAGCTGTTTTTT. Protein: CASSPEAPAKLFF. The full variable domain, completed using reference TRBV18 and TRBJ2-2, is NAGVMQNPRHLVRRRGQEARLRCSPMKGHSHVYWYRQLPEEGLKFMVYLQKENIIDESGMPKERFSAEFPKEGPSILRIQQVVRGDSAAYFCASSPEAPAKLFFGEGSRLTVL.

In its sample, this clonotype was seen a few times. The chain couples TRBV7-9 to TRBJ2-7; D possibly uses TRBD1 or TRBD2 (7 bases each). The CDR3 has 12 residues. Trimming cost V 6 bases and J 7 bases, with 13 bases left between them. The germline V gene encodes CDR1 SEHNR and CDR2 FQNEAQ (reference sequence). CDR3 sequence: CASSTRGGEQYF. For the CDR3, the DNA is TGTGCCAGCAGTACCAGGGGGGGTGAGCAGTACTTC.

The gene calls are TRBV20-1 and TRBJ2-7; D may be TRBD1 or TRBD2 (6 bases each). The CDR3 is made up of 15 amino acids. From germline, CDR1 is DFQATT and CDR2 SNEGSKA (reference sequence). With 5 bases removed from V and 1 base from J, the gap between germline ends came to 18 bases. This CDR3 is CSASAGGLVSYEQYF. The CDR3 coding sequence is TGCAGTGCTTCGGCTGGGGGGCTGGTTTCCTACGAGCAGTACTTC.

The genes are TRBV2 and TRBJ1-5, with 7 positions matching TRBD1. The CDR3 has 13 residues. CDR1 is SNHLY, CDR2 FYNNEI, per germline. V shed 8 bases and J 4 bases; nucleotides not matched to a gene: 5. In nucleotides, the CDR3 is TGTGCCAGCCAGGACAGGTATAATCAGCCCCAGCATTTT. Translating gives CASQDRYNQPQHF.

The chain is built from TRBV12-3 or TRBV12-4 and TRBJ2-7; no clear D. The end of the DNA aligns better with TRBJ2-5, so the J call may be wrong. The CDR3 spans 13 residues. CDR3 bases: TGTGCCAGCAGTTTACAGGAGACAGAGACCCAGTACTTC. Translating it yields CASSLQETETQYF.

In this sample, this clonotype turned up a few times. V usage is TRBV6-5 and J usage is TRBJ2-1, with 10 bases that match TRBD2. J lost 10 bases, V lost 4 bases, and 10 bases had no gene match. CDR1 is MNHEY, CDR2 SVGAGI, per germline. The CDR3 spans 15 residues. The CDR3 coding sequence is TGTGCCAGCAGTTCGGTAGCGGGAGGTCCTGGGGAGCAGTTCTTC. Its protein product is CASSSVAGGPGEQFF.

This clonotype was counted only a few times. The chain couples TRBV27 to TRBJ1-6; no firm D call. Per germline, CDR1 MNHEY and CDR2 SMNVEV (reference sequence). With 2 bases removed from V and 10 bases from J, the gap between germline ends came to 12 bases. This CDR3 is 14 amino acids long. CDR3 in amino acids: CASSLGPGNSPLHF. The CDR3, as DNA: TGTGCCAGCAGTTTAGGTCCGGGGAACTCACCCCTCCACTTT.

V and J are TRBV5-1 and TRBJ2-1; 7 nucleotides line up with TRBD1. V lost 0 bases, J lost 10 bases, and 7 bases stayed unmatched. This CDR3 has 14 residues. Germline V gene lookup returns CDR1 SGHRS and CDR2 YFSETQ. The CDR3 DNA follows: TGCGCCAGCAGCTTGGCCATAGGGGGCGCCGAGCAGTTCTTC. It encodes CASSLAIGGAEQFF.